This T cell receptor beta chain was captured in a study of blood T cell repertoires in COVID-19. Study-level information: Samples taken during acute and convalescent COVID-19 were collected in the United States, Italy and Spain. The cDNA or gDNA used as material had been derived from T cells, B-cell-depleted T cells, or PBMCs.

How the authors handled the data: Amplified reference gene primers provided the basis for estimating nucleated cell counts. Sequencing was performed with immunoSEQ multiplex PCR; in TCRdb, only in-frame clones are kept and a portion is missing. D and trimming were read from the DNA, whereas the V and J calls and clone size are those reported in that table. The profile shows tens of thousands of clones, roughly 90% of them singletons. The CDR3 is made up of 15 amino acids. The germline V gene encodes CDR1 ENHRY and CDR2 SYGVKD. V was clipped by 4 bases and J by 0 bases, with 13 bases between them. The TCR originated in a man between 65 and 79 years old with acute or convalescent COVID-19. The chain employs TRBV10-3 and TRBJ2-7; possibly TRBD1 for D (7 bases). The specimen sequenced was peripheral blood. The CDR3 sequence is CAISGGDRSSYEQYF. CDR3 DNA: TGTGCCATCAGTGGGGGGGACAGAAGCTCCTACGAGCAGTACTTC.